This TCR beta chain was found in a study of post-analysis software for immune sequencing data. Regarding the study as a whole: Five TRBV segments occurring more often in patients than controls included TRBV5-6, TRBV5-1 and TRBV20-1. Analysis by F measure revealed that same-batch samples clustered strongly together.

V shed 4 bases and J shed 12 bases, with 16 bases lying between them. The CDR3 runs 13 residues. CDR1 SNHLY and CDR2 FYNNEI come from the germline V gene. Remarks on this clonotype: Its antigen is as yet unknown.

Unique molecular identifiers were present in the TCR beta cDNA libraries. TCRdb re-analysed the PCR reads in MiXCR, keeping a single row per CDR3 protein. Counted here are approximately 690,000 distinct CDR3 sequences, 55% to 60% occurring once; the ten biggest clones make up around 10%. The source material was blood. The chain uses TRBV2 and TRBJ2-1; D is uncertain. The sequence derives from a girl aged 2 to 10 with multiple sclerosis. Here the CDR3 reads CASSGVGSSTQFF. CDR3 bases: TGTGCCAGCAGTGGGGTGGGCAGTTCGACGCAGTTCTTC.